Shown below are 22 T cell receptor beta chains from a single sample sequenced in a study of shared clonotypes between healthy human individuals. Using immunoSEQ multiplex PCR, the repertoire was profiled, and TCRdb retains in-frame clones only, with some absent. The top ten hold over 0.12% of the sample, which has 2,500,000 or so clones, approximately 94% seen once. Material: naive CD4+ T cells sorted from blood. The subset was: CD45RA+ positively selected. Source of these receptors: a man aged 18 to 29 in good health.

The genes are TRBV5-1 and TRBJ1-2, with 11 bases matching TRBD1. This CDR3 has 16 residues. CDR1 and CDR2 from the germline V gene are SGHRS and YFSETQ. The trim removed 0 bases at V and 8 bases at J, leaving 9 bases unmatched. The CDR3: CASSLALGQGAGGYTF. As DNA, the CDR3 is TGCGCCAGCAGCTTGGCCCTCGGACAGGGGGCAGGCGGCTACACCTTC.

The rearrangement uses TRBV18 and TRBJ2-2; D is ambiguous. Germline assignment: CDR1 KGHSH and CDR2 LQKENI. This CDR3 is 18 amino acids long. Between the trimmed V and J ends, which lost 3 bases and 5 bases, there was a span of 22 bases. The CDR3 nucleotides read TGTGCCAGCTCACCGTTCTCACCTTGGGGAAGGTTAACCGGGGAGCTGTTTTTT. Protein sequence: CASSPFSPWGRLTGELFF.

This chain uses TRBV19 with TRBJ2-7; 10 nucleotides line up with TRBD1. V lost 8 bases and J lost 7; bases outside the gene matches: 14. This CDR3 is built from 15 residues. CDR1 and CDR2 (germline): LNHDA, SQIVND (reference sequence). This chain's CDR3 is CASSPGGTGAREQYF. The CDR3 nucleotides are TGTGCCAGTTCTCCCGGCGGGACAGGGGCACGGGAGCAGTACTTC.

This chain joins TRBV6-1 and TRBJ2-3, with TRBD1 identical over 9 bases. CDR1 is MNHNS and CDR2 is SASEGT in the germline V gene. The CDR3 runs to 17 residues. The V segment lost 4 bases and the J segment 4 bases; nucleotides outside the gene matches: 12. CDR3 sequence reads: CASSVRPRDRVSDTQYF. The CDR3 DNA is TGTGCCAGCAGTGTACGACCCCGGGACAGGGTCTCAGATACGCAGTATTTT.

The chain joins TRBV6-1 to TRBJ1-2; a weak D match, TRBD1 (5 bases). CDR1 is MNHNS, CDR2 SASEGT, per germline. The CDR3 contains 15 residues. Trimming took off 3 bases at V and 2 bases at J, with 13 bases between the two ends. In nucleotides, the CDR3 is TGTGCCAGCAGTGAGCGAGGGGCGCGAAACTATGGCTACACCTTC. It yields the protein CASSERGARNYGYTF.

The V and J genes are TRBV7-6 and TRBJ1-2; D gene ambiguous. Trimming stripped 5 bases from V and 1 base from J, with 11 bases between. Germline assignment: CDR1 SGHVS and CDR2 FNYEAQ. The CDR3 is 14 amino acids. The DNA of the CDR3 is TGTGCCAGCAGCCCCGCCGGTCTTAACTATGGCTACACCTTC. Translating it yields CASSPAGLNYGYTF.

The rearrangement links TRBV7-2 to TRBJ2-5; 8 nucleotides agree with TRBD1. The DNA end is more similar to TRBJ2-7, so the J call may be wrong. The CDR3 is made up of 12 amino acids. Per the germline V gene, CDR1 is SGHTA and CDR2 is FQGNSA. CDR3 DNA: TGTGCCAGCAGCCGGACAGGGCTCGAGCAGTACTTC. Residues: CASSRTGLEQYF.

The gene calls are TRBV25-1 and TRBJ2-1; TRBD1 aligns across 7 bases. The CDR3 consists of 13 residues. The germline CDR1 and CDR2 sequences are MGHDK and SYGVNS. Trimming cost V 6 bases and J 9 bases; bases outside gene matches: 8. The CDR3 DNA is TGTGCCAGCAGAGGACAGGTCAGGGCTGAGCAGTTCTTC. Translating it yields CASRGQVRAEQFF.

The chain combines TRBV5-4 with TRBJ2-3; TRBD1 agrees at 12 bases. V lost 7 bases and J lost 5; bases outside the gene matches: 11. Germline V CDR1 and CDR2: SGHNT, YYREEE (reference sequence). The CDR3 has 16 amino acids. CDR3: CASAGTGGANIDTQYF. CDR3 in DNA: TGTGCCAGCGCGGGGACAGGGGGCGCGAATATAGATACGCAGTATTTT.

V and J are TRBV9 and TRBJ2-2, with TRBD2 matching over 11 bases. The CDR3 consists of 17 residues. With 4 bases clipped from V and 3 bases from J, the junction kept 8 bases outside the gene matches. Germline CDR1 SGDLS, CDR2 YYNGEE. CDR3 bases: TGTGCCAGCAGCCCGACGACTAGCGGGGCTTACACCGGGGAGCTGTTTTTT. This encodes CASSPTTSGAYTGELFF.

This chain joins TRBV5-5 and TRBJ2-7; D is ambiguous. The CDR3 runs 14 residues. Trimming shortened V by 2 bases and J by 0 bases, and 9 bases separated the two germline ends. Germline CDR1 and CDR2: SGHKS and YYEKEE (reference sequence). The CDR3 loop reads CASSFTRSSYEQYF. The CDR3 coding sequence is TGTGCCAGCAGCTTTACCCGAAGCTCCTACGAGCAGTACTTC.

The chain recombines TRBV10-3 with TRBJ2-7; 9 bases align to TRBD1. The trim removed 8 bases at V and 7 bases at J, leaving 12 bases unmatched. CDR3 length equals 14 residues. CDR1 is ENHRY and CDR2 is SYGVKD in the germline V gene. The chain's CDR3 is CAIDAGTGFGEQYF. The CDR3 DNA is TGTGCCATCGACGCCGGGACAGGGTTCGGAGAGCAGTACTTC.

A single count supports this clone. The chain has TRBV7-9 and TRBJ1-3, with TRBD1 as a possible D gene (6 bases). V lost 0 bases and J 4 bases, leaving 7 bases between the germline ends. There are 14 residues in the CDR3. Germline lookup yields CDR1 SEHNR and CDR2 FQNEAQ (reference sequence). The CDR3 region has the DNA TGTGCCAGCAGCTTAGCGACAGGAGGAAACACCATATATTTT. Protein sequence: CASSLATGGNTIYF.

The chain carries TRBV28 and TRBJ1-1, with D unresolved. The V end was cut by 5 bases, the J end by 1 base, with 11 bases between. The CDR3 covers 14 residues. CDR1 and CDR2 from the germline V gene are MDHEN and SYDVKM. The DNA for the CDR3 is TGTGCCAGCAGTCCCCATGAGGAGAACACTGAAGCTTTCTTT. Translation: CASSPHEENTEAFF.

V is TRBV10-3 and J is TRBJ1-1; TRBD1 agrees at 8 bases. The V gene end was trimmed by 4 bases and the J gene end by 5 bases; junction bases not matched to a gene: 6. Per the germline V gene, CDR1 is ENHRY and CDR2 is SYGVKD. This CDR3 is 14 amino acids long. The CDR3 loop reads CAISVQGGGTEAFF. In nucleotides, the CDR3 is TGTGCCATCAGTGTACAGGGGGGAGGGACTGAAGCTTTCTTT.

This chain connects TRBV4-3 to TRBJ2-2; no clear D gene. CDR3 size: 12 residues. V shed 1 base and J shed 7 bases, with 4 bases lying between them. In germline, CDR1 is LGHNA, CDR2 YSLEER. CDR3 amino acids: CASSQVVGELFF. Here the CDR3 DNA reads TGCGCCAGCAGCCAAGTGGTCGGGGAGCTGTTTTTT.

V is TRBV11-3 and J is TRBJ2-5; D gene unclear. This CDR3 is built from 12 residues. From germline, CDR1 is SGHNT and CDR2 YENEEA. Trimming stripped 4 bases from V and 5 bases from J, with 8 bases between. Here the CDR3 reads CASSSHGETQYF. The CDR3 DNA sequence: TGTGCCAGCAGCTCACACGGGGAGACCCAGTACTTC.

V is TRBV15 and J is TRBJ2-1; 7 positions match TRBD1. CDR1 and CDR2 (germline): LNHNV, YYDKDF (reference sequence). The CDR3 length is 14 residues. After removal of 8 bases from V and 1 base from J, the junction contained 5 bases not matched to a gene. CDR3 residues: CATLRTGSYNEQFF. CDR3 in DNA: TGTGCCACCTTGCGGACAGGATCCTACAATGAGCAGTTCTTC.

The CDR3 sequence is CASSFGGRAVTEAFF. CDR3 in DNA: TGCGCCAGCAGCTTTGGGGGGCGCGCGGTAACTGAAGCTTTCTTT. The V call is TRBV5-1, the J call TRBJ1-1; a weak D match, TRBD1 (6 bases). Trimming left V 2 bases short and J 5 bases short, with 16 bases between. The CDR3 extends over 15 amino acids. The germline CDR1 and CDR2 sequences are SGHRS and YFSETQ. Full variable domain (rest looked up from reference TRBV5-1 and TRBJ1-1): KAGVTQTPRYLIKTRGQQVTLSCSPISGHRSVSWYQQTPGQGLQFLFEYFSETQRNKGNFPGRFSGRQFSNSRSEMNVSTLELGDSALYLCASSFGGRAVTEAFFGQGTRLTVV.

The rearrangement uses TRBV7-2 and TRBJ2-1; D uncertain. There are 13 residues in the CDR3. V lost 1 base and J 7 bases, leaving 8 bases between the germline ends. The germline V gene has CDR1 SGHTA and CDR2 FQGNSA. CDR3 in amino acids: CASSLGRINEQFF. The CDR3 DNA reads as TGTGCCAGCAGCTTAGGGCGGATTAATGAGCAGTTCTTC.

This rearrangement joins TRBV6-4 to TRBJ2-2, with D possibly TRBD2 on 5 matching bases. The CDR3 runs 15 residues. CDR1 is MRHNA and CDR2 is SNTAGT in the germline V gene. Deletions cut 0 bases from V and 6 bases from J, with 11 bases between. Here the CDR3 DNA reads TGTGCCAGCAGTGACTCGTCGGGGAGTGCCGGGGAGCTGTTTTTT. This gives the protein CASSDSSGSAGELFF.

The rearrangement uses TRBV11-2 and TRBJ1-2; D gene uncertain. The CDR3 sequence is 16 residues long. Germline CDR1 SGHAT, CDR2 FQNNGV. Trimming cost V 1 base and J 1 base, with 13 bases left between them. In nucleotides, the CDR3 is TGTGCCAGCAGCTTAGGGCCCCACCTGATTAACTATGGCTACACCTTC. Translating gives CASSLGPHLINYGYTF. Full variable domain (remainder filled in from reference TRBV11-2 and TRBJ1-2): EAGVAQSPRYKIIEKRQSVAFWCNPISGHATLYWYQQILGQGPKLLIQFQNNGVVDDSQLPKDRFSAERLKGVDSTLKIQPAKLEDSAVYLCASSLGPHLINYGYTFGSGTRLTVV.